A selection of T cell receptor beta chains follows, all from one sample in a study of blood T cell repertoires in COVID-19. Measured with immunoSEQ multiplex PCR; TCRdb has only the in-frame clones, and not every one. The sample records 37,000 or so clones, around 85% being singletons. Sequenced: peripheral blood. These receptors were obtained from a man older than 75 with active or convalescent COVID-19. Each CDR3 is given with its conserved first and last residue. A D gene is named only where the DNA matches it firmly. The size field is filled for only some rows; it gives once, few, many or a size class.

TRBV20-1,TRBJ2-7,-,-,CSASSAYSYEQYF,TGCAGTGCTAGTAGCGCCTACTCCTACGAGCAGTACTTC
TRBV7-9,TRBJ1-5,TRBD1,-,CASSLTGDNNQPQHF,TGTGCCAGCAGCTTAACAGGGGATAACAATCAGCCCCAGCATTTT
TRBV5-5,TRBJ1-5,-,many,CASSFRGMEPQHF,TGTGCCAGCAGCTTCCGGGGTATGGAGCCCCAGCATTTT
TRBV11-2,TRBJ1-3,-,-,CASSLVQGGNTIYF,TGTGCCAGCAGCTTAGTACAGGGCGGAAACACCATATATTTT
TRBV5-3,TRBJ2-5,-,-,CARSSTDSQETQYF,TGTGCCAGAAGCTCGACCGACAGCCAAGAGACCCAGTACTTC
TRBV28,TRBJ1-4,-,few,CASSPAGRGGEKLFF,TGTGCCAGCAGCCCCGCGGGCAGGGGAGGGGAAAAACTGTTTTTT
TRBV19,TRBJ1-1,-,-,CASTTHAMGRNTEAFF,TGTGCCAGTACCACACACGCCATGGGCCGGAACACTGAAGCTTTCTTT
TRBV5-1,TRBJ1-5,TRBD1,once,CASSPLPTGGSNQPQHF,TGCGCCAGCAGCCCTCTACCGACAGGGGGAAGCAATCAGCCCCAGCATTTT
TRBV3-1/TRBV3-2,TRBJ2-2,-,-,CASSRYGDTGELFF,TGTGCCAGCAGCCGTTACGGGGACACCGGGGAGCTGTTTTTT
TRBV5-8,TRBJ1-2,TRBD1,once,CASRDRGRSGYTF,TGTGCCAGCAGGGACAGGGGGCGGTCTGGCTACACCTTC
TRBV5-4,TRBJ2-1,-,-,CASSLSLSSYNEQFF,TGTGCCAGCAGCTTGAGTCTGAGCTCCTACAATGAGCAGTTCTTC
TRBV6-4,TRBJ2-5,-,-,CASSPNGESGETQYF,TGTGCCAGCAGTCCGAATGGGGAGTCCGGGGAGACCCAGTACTTC
TRBV7-8,TRBJ2-2,-,-,CASSSRALAWNTGELFF,TGTGCCAGCAGCTCCCGAGCACTAGCTTGGAACACCGGGGAGCTGTTTTTT
TRBV9,TRBJ2-7,-,-,CASSATTAGEQYF,TGTGCCAGCAGCGCAACGACAGCCGGGGAGCAGTACTTC
TRBV2,TRBJ2-5,-,-,CASKRGNGQETQYF,TGTGCCAGCAAGAGGGGGAACGGCCAAGAGACCCAGTACTTC
TRBV4-3,TRBJ1-3,-,-,CASSQEVSGNTIYF,TGCGCCAGCAGCCAGGAGGTCTCTGGAAACACCATATATTTT
TRBV20-1,TRBJ1-2,-,-,CSASGDVYVF,TGCAGTGCCTCAGGGGACGTGTATGTCTTC
TRBV18,TRBJ2-7,TRBD1,-,CASSTDRGPTYEQYF,TGTGCCAGCTCCACGGACAGGGGACCTACCTACGAGCAGTACTTC
TRBV18,TRBJ1-4,TRBD1,-,CASSPGQVNEKLFF,TGTGCCAGCTCACCGGGACAGGTTAATGAAAAACTGTTTTTT
TRBV10-3,TRBJ2-1,-,-,CAISVPGSIYNEQFF,TGTGCCATCAGTGTTCCGGGTAGCATTTACAATGAGCAGTTCTTC
TRBV5-1,TRBJ2-7,-,-,CASSPGSNRIYEQYF,TGCGCCAGCAGCCCAGGGTCTAACAGGATCTACGAGCAGTACTTC
TRBV4-3,TRBJ2-1,TRBD2,-,CASSQVGTSYEQFF,TGCGCCAGCAGCCAAGTGGGGACTAGCTATGAGCAGTTCTTC
TRBV2,TRBJ2-3,-,-,CASSEARVNSDTQYF,TGTGCCAGCAGTGAAGCGAGGGTAAACTCAGATACGCAGTATTTT
TRBV7-2,TRBJ2-3,TRBD2,-,CASTHGLAGARGHTQYF,TGTGCCAGCACCCACGGACTAGCGGGGGCCAGGGGGCATACGCAGTATTTT
TRBV18,TRBJ2-7,-,few,CASSRGGVNEQYF,TGTGCCAGCTCACGAGGGGGGGTCAACGAGCAGTACTTC
TRBV29-1,TRBJ1-1,TRBD1,-,CSVGQGGMNTEAFF,TGCAGCGTTGGACAGGGGGGGATGAACACTGAAGCTTTCTTT
TRBV4-3,TRBJ2-3,-,-,CASSLRGGDTQYF,TGCGCCAGCAGCCTTAGGGGGGGGGATACGCAGTATTTT
TRBV7-9,TRBJ2-5,-,-,CASSLQEYQETQYF,TGTGCCAGCAGCCTTCAAGAGTACCAAGAGACCCAGTACTTC
TRBV9,TRBJ2-5,TRBD2,-,CASSVSGRAQETQYF,TGTGCCAGCAGCGTCAGCGGGAGGGCACAAGAGACCCAGTACTTC
TRBV7-8,TRBJ1-2,-,-,CASSLVQETGGYTF,TGTGCCAGCAGCTTGGTACAGGAAACTGGTGGCTACACCTTC
TRBV28,TRBJ2-5,-,-,CASSARVETQYF,TGTGCCAGCAGTGCCAGGGTAGAGACCCAGTACTTC